This T cell receptor (beta chain) is drawn from a study of T-cell memory formation after mild COVID-19. The CDR3 has 14 amino acids. Germline CDR1 MNHNS, CDR2 SASEGT. Trimming removed 3 bases at V and 6 bases at J, with 13 bases between. On this clonotype: The antigen remains undetermined.

TCRdb ran MiXCR on the 5' RACE reads and lists one entry per CDR3 protein. Of about 340,000 distinct CDR3 sequences listed, 15% to 20% are singletons. General study points: CD4+ clones that contracted lay mainly in CM and EM; CD8+ ones lay in EMRA.

This clonotype was sampled from a man aged 18 to 35 who had mild COVID-19 (a few samples of this study predate the infection). Cell type and time point are not known. The V call is TRBV6-1, the J call TRBJ2-3; perhaps TRBD1 as D (6 bases). The specimen sequenced was PBMCs or a T cell subset sorted from them (not recorded which). The CDR3 DNA sequence: TGTGCCAGCAGTGAGGTTGGAACAGGGGATACGCAGTATTTT. This sequence encodes CASSEVGTGDTQYF.